What follows are 24 T cell receptor beta chains derived from one specimen sequenced in a study of blood T cell repertoires in COVID-19. Clones were read by immunoSEQ multiplex PCR, and TCRdb kept only the in-frame ones, dropping some. The sample lists 35,000 to 45,000 clones, about 90% occurring once. The sample consisted of peripheral blood. Source of these receptors: a man between 60 and 75 years old with acute or convalescent COVID-19.

In its sample, this clone was seen once. The V gene is TRBV19, the J gene TRBJ2-7; TRBD2 aligns across 8 bases. After removal of 4 bases from V and 2 bases from J, the junction contained 16 bases not matched to a gene. The CDR3 runs 18 residues. Germline CDR1 and CDR2: LNHDA and SQIVND (reference sequence). CDR3 coding DNA: TGTGCCAGTAGTAGGGGATCGGGGGGGCCCCTCTTAACCTACGAGCAGTACTTC. As protein: CASSRGSGGPLLTYEQYF.

The rearrangement links TRBV10-2 to TRBJ1-2; D unresolved. The germline V gene encodes CDR1 WSHSY and CDR2 SAAADI. The CDR3 spans 13 residues. V gave up 8 bases and J gave up 4 bases, with 14 bases separating them. The CDR3 region is CASRTPGGYGYTF. As DNA, the CDR3 is TGCGCCAGCCGAACCCCGGGAGGCTATGGCTACACCTTC.

J is TRBJ2-2 and V is TRBV6-2 or TRBV6-3; TRBD2 agrees at 9 bases. CDR1 MNHEY and CDR2 SVGEGT come from the germline V gene. J gave up 3 bases and V 4 bases, and 3 bases lay outside the gene matches. This CDR3 contains 15 residues. In nucleotides, the CDR3 is TGTGCCAGCAGTTCACTAGCGGGCCACACCGGGGAGCTGTTTTTT. This sequence encodes CASSSLAGHTGELFF.

The V call is TRBV24-1, the J call TRBJ2-5; TRBD1 matches at 9 bases. The junction had 12 bases not matched to a gene; V was cut back by 0 bases and J by 5 bases. Per germline, CDR1 KGHDR and CDR2 SFDVKD. The CDR3 runs to 18 residues. The CDR3 protein is CATSDLPGRDRVTETQYF. In DNA, the CDR3 is TGTGCCACCAGTGATTTGCCTGGTCGGGACAGGGTCACTGAGACCCAGTACTTC.

V and J are TRBV4-1 and TRBJ2-3; D is unresolved. The CDR3 runs 14 residues. Germline CDR1 and CDR2: MGHRA and YSYEKL. Trimming pared 0 bases from V and 0 bases from J, leaving 4 bases between. The CDR3 DNA follows: TGCGCCAGCAGCCAAGACCCGAGCACAGATACGCAGTATTTT. Its protein product is CASSQDPSTDTQYF.

V and J are TRBV19 and TRBJ1-2; D remains ambiguous. The CDR3 is 15 residues long. Trimming removed 1 base at V and 3 bases at J, with 12 bases between. CDR1 and CDR2 (germline): LNHDA, SQIVND (reference sequence). CDR3 DNA: TGTGCCAGTAGTATAGTTGGTGCCCAGGACTATGGCTACACCTTC. It encodes CASSIVGAQDYGYTF.

This chain connects TRBV19 to TRBJ2-2; 8 bases match TRBD1. Looked up from germline, CDR1 is LNHDA and CDR2 is SQIVND (reference sequence). Trimming took 5 bases from V and 0 from J; bases not matched to a gene: 5. The CDR3 extends over 16 amino acids. CDR3 in DNA: TGTGCCAGTAGTCCCGGACAGGGCGCGAACACCGGGGAGCTGTTTTTT. Protein sequence: CASSPGQGANTGELFF.

This clone was found a few times. V usage is TRBV5-1 and J usage is TRBJ2-1, with D possibly being TRBD2 (6 bases). The V end lost 3 bases, the J end lost 3 bases, and 19 bases lay between the germline ends. The CDR3 length is 17 residues. CDR1 and CDR2 from the germline V gene are SGHRS and YFSETQ. The CDR3 protein is CASSSGWDAEGYNEQFF. CDR3 in DNA: TGCGCCAGCAGCTCCGGATGGGATGCGGAGGGCTACAATGAGCAGTTCTTC.

CDR3 nucleotides: TGCGCCAGCGGCTTAGCGGGATTCAACGAGCAGTACTTC. Protein: CASGLAGFNEQYF. The chain combines TRBV10-2 with TRBJ2-7; 8 bases map to TRBD2. V lost 8 bases and J lost 5; bases outside the gene matches: 8. The CDR3 consists of 13 residues. The germline V gene encodes CDR1 WSHSY and CDR2 SAAADI.

This clone was recorded once. The V call is TRBV28, the J call TRBJ2-7; no firm D call. The CDR3 runs to 17 residues. V was cut by 0 bases and J by 2 bases, with 17 bases left in between. Germline CDR1 MDHEN, CDR2 SYDVKM. DNA of the CDR3: TGTGCCAGCAGTTTATGGATTTCTACTCCATTAACCTACGAGCAGTACTTC. Translation gives CASSLWISTPLTYEQYF. The full variable domain, with the rest looked up from reference TRBV28 and TRBJ2-7, is DVKVTQSSRYLVKRTGEKVFLECVQDMDHENMFWYRQDPGLGLRLIYFSYDVKMKEKGDIPEGYSVSREKKERFSLILESASTNQTSMYLCASSLWISTPLTYEQYFGPGTRLTVT.

This chain connects TRBV5-8 to TRBJ2-1; D not certain. V lost 4 bases to trimming and J lost 16 bases, with 9 bases between them. From germline, CDR1 is SGHTS and CDR2 YDEGEE. CDR3 size: 9 residues. For the CDR3, the DNA is TGTGCCAGCAGCCTGGGCGGATTCTTC. Its translation is CASSLGGFF.

The chain employs TRBV6-5 and TRBJ1-1; D ambiguous. The CDR3 loop spans 14 amino acids. Trimming left V 0 bases short and J 9 bases short, with 14 bases between. The germline V gene encodes CDR1 MNHEY and CDR2 SVGAGI. CDR3 loop: CASSYSGDRSQAFF. As DNA, the CDR3 is TGTGCCAGCAGTTACTCGGGAGACCGCTCCCAAGCTTTCTTT.

This clone appeared once. The chain uses TRBV24-1 and TRBJ1-5; D remains unclear. Trimming took off 7 bases at V and 4 bases at J, with 13 bases between the two ends. The CDR3 has 14 residues. Germline V gene sequence: CDR1 KGHDR, CDR2 SFDVKD. The CDR3 is CATSSGRQNQPQHF. CDR3 bases: TGTGCCACCAGCAGCGGGCGGCAGAATCAGCCCCAGCATTTT.

The chain carries TRBV28 and TRBJ2-7; D unclear. The V end was cut by 7 bases, the J end by 0 bases, with 13 bases between. The CDR3 covers 14 residues. In germline, CDR1 is MDHEN, CDR2 SYDVKM. The CDR3 nucleotides read TGTGCCAGCACCGCGGTTCCCTCCTCCTACGAGCAGTACTTC. Its protein is CASTAVPSSYEQYF.

This chain uses TRBV5-5 with TRBJ1-2; D unresolved. V lost 0 bases and J lost 4, with 19 bases in between. The CDR3 spans 17 residues. In germline, CDR1 is SGHKS, CDR2 YYEKEE (reference sequence). CDR3 bases: TGTGCCAGCAGCTTGGTAGGAGTGGCCGGGGAAAGCTATGGCTACACCTTC. It translates to CASSLVGVAGESYGYTF. The whole variable domain, filled in from reference TRBV5-5 and TRBJ1-2, reads DAGVTQSPTHLIKTRGQQVTLRCSPISGHKSVSWYQQVLGQGPQFIFQYYEKEERGRGNFPDRFSARQFPNYSSELNVNALLLGDSALYLCASSLVGVAGESYGYTFGSGTRLTVV.

The V and J genes are TRBV11-3 and TRBJ2-1; 10 bases agree with TRBD2. CDR1 SGHNT and CDR2 YENEEA come from the germline V gene. The CDR3 consists of 18 residues. With V trimmed by 5 bases and J by 6 bases, 16 bases remained unmatched. The CDR3: CASSPPGTSDLRGNEQFF. For the CDR3, the DNA is TGTGCCAGCAGCCCACCCGGGACTAGCGACCTTCGGGGCAATGAGCAGTTCTTC.

This sequence joins TRBV28 and TRBJ2-7, with D perhaps TRBD1 (5 bases). Trimming shortened V by 5 bases and J by 6 bases, and 14 bases separated the two germline ends. This CDR3 region has 13 residues. CDR1 and CDR2 (germline): MDHEN, SYDVKM. The CDR3 DNA reads TGTGCCAGCAGTCCCAATCCAGGGCGCGAGCAGTACTTC. Translation gives CASSPNPGREQYF.

This clone was counted a single time. The chain combines TRBV7-9 with TRBJ1-5; D is perhaps TRBD1 (6 bases). Germline CDR1 and CDR2: SEHNR and FQNEAQ (reference sequence). V was pared by 8 bases and J by 7 bases, with 15 bases between. The CDR3 spans 13 residues. The DNA of the CDR3 is TGTGCCAGCGGCAACAGGGTAGGACAGCCCCAGCATTTT. Translating gives CASGNRVGQPQHF.

This clone is medium-sized by share. This rearrangement joins TRBV27 to TRBJ2-1; perhaps TRBD2 as D (6 bases). This CDR3 spans 17 amino acids. With 5 bases removed from V and 3 bases from J, the gap between germline ends came to 20 bases. Germline values: CDR1 MNHEY, CDR2 SMNVEV (reference sequence). The CDR3 DNA follows: TGTGCCAGCAGTCAGACTAGGAATGGCGGGGACTACAATGAGCAGTTCTTC. Translating gives CASSQTRNGGDYNEQFF.

CDR3 DNA: TGTGCCAGTAGCACCGCGGGGGGTTTTCTCGGGTCTGCGAACATTCAGTACTTC. Protein: CASSTAGGFLGSANIQYF. The V call is TRBV19, the J call TRBJ2-4; the match to TRBD2 covers 8 bases. The CDR3 is made up of 18 amino acids. With V trimmed by 6 bases and J by 7 bases, 20 bases remained unmatched. CDR1 is LNHDA and CDR2 is SQIVND in the germline V gene (reference sequence). The full variable domain, its missing parts supplied by reference TRBV19 and TRBJ2-4, is DGGITQSPKYLFRKEGQNVTLSCEQNLNHDAMYWYRQDPGQGLRLIYYSQIVNDFQKGDIAEGYSVSREKKESFPLTVTSAQKNPTAFYLCASSTAGGFLGSANIQYFGAGTRLSVL.

The chain employs TRBV2 and TRBJ1-1; D is perhaps TRBD1 (5 bases). This CDR3 is built from 13 residues. V was cut by 7 bases and J by 1 base, with 10 bases left in between. Germline CDR1 and CDR2: SNHLY and FYNNEI. CDR3 nucleotides: TGTGCCAGCAAGGGGTCGGCGAACACTGAAGCTTTCTTT. Translated, it gives CASKGSANTEAFF. The entire variable domain, with the rest obtained from reference TRBV2 and TRBJ1-1, is as follows: EPEVTQTPSHQVTQMGQEVILRCVPISNHLYFYWYRQILGQKVEFLVSFYNNEISEKSEIFDDQFSVERPDGSNFTLKIRSTKLEDSAMYFCASKGSANTEAFFGQGTRLTVV.

This chain connects TRBV27 to TRBJ1-2; the D gene is possibly TRBD1 (6 bases). The CDR3 sequence is 12 residues long. Per the germline V gene, CDR1 is MNHEY and CDR2 is SMNVEV (reference sequence). Trimming cost V 9 bases and J 3 bases, with 11 bases left between them. The CDR3: CASRGADYGYTF. CDR3 nucleotides: TGTGCCAGTCGGGGGGCTGACTATGGCTACACCTTC.

The chain's CDR3 is CASSDRSSYEQYF. The DNA for the CDR3 is TGTGCCAGCTCAGACAGAAGCTCCTACGAGCAGTACTTC. The chain has TRBV18 and TRBJ2-7, with D perhaps TRBD1 (5 bases). The V end lost 5 bases, the J end lost 0 bases, and 8 bases lay between the germline ends. CDR3 length: 13 amino acids. CDR1 and CDR2 from the germline V gene are KGHSH and LQKENI.

The chain has TRBV5-6 and TRBJ2-7, with D possibly TRBD2 on 6 matching bases. Germline V gene sequence: CDR1 SGHDT, CDR2 YYEEEE. The V end lost 4 bases, the J end lost 3 bases, and 17 bases lay between the germline ends. CDR3 size: 15 residues. The CDR3 is CASSPRDVIIYEQYV. The CDR3 region has the DNA TGTGCCAGCAGCCCGCGGGACGTTATCATCTACGAGCAGTACGTC.